A selection of T cell receptor beta chains follows, all from one sample in a study of blood T cell repertoires in COVID-19. Libraries were prepared by immunoSEQ multiplex PCR; TCRdb keeps only in-frame clonotypes and omits some of them. This sample yields some 430,000 clones, of which less than 95% are seen a single time; more than 0.55% belongs to the top ten. The sequencing sample was made of PBMCs or T cells enriched from blood (not recorded which). These receptors were collected from a man aged 18 to 35 who had recovered from COVID-19. Both conserved end residues are part of each CDR3. Fields, in order: V gene, clone size, D gene, J gene, CDR3 DNA, CDR3 protein. A D gene is named only where the DNA matches it firmly. The size field is filled for only some rows; it gives once, few, many or a size class.

TRBV12-3/TRBV12-4	once	.	TRBJ2-7	TGTGCCAGCAGCGGGACTCCTCACTACGAGCAGTACTTC	CASSGTPHYEQYF
TRBV5-4	.	TRBD1	TRBJ1-4	TGTGCCAGCAAGGGACAGACCGCAAATGAAAAACTGTTTTTT	CASKGQTANEKLFF
TRBV28	.	.	TRBJ1-3	TGTGCCAGCAGTTCGGTAGACAGCTCTGGAAACACCATATATTTT	CASSSVDSSGNTIYF
TRBV7-9	.	.	TRBJ1-1	TGTGCCAGCAGCTACTCGGGGGTGTCCCAGACTTTCTTT	CASSYSGVSQTFF
TRBV4-1	few	TRBD1	TRBJ1-3	TGCGCCAGCAGCCAAGAGGATCCGACAGGGTCTGGAAACACCATATATTTT	CASSQEDPTGSGNTIYF
TRBV28	.	TRBD1	TRBJ1-2	TGTGCCAGCAGTTTTCAGGACAGGGCGTACTATGGCTACACCTTC	CASSFQDRAYYGYTF
TRBV18	few	TRBD1	TRBJ1-5	TGTGCCAGCGTGACAGGGGAGGGCCAGCCCCAGCATTTT	CASVTGEGQPQHF
TRBV5-5	.	.	TRBJ2-3	TGTGCCAGCAGGGGGGACTGGGGTAAAGGGTCAGATACGCAGTATTTT	CASRGDWGKGSDTQYF
TRBV7-2	.	TRBD2	TRBJ2-7	TGTGCCAGCAGCTGGGAGGGGTGGACTGCGTCATCCTACGAGCAGTACTTC	CASSWEGWTASSYEQYF
TRBV10-3	.	TRBD1	TRBJ1-1	TGTGCCACCTCCGGGACAGGGGACACTGAAGCTTTCTTT	CATSGTGDTEAFF
TRBV6-5	once	TRBD1	TRBJ2-7	TGTGCCAGCCGACAGGGGATAACCTACGAGCAGTACTTC	CASRQGITYEQYF
TRBV7-2	.	TRBD1	TRBJ2-7	TGTGCCAGCAGTTCTACAGGGGCCTACGAGCAGTACTTC	CASSSTGAYEQYF
TRBV2	.	.	TRBJ1-5	TGTGCCAGCAGTGAAGAAATGGGGGGACAGCCCCAGCATTTT	CASSEEMGGQPQHF
TRBV11-2	.	TRBD2	TRBJ2-1	TGTGCCAGCTCTACTAGCGGAACAGTGAATGAGCAGTTCTTC	CASSTSGTVNEQFF
TRBV27	once	TRBD1	TRBJ1-2	TGTGCCAGCAGGGGAGACAGGGGTGGGGGCTACACCTTC	CASRGDRGGGYTF
TRBV7-9	.	.	TRBJ1-1	TGTGCCAGCAGCTTAACCAGGGAGAACACTGAAGCTTTCTTT	CASSLTRENTEAFF
TRBV5-4	.	.	TRBJ1-2	TGTGCCAGCAGCTTGGGTACAGCCAAGCCAGCTAACTATGGCTACACCTTC	CASSLGTAKPANYGYTF
TRBV2	once	TRBD2	TRBJ2-1	TGTGCCAGCACCCCTAGCGGGGGGGCTTTCAATGAGCAGTTCTTC	CASTPSGGAFNEQFF
TRBV2	few	.	TRBJ1-1	TGTGCCAGCAGTGTCAGGATGGTTGAAGCTTTCTTT	CASSVRMVEAFF
TRBV5-1	.	.	TRBJ1-2	TGCGCCAGCAGCCCATCCACAGGGAACTATGGCTACACCTTC	CASSPSTGNYGYTF
TRBV11-2	.	TRBD2	TRBJ2-3	TGTGCCAGCAGCCCTAGCGGGAAAGCAGATACGCAGTATTTT	CASSPSGKADTQYF
TRBV14	.	.	TRBJ2-1	TGTGCCAGCAGCCCTTACTATTGGGATGAGCAGTTCTTC	CASSPYYWDEQFF
TRBV10-3	.	.	TRBJ1-1	TGTGCCATCTCCCCGACAGGGAACACTGAAGCTTTCTTT	CAISPTGNTEAFF
TRBV30	.	.	TRBJ2-1	TGTGCCTGGAGTGTACGGGGGAATGAGCAGTTCTTC	CAWSVRGNEQFF
TRBV7-7	once	.	TRBJ2-2	TGTGCCAGCAGCGAGGGACAAGCCGGGACCGGGGAGCTGTTTTTT	CASSEGQAGTGELFF
TRBV5-1	.	TRBD2	TRBJ2-3	TGCGCCAGCAGCTTGATAGGGAGCGGGAGCGCGTCAGATACGCAGTATTTT	CASSLIGSGSASDTQYF
TRBV3-1/TRBV3-2	.	.	TRBJ1-4	TGTGCCAGCAGCCGGGGGGGCGGCGAAAAACTGTTTTTT	CASSRGGGEKLFF
TRBV18	.	TRBD1	TRBJ1-1	TGTGCCAGCTCACCACTTCGGGACAGGGGGCATGGCACTGAAGCTTTCTTT	CASSPLRDRGHGTEAFF
TRBV28	.	.	TRBJ2-5	TGTGCCAGCAGTTTAGCCAGGGCAAATCAGTACTTC	CASSLARANQYF
TRBV11-2	.	.	TRBJ2-1	TGTGCCAGCAGCTTAGATGCCCCAGGAACCGAGCAGTTCTTC	CASSLDAPGTEQFF
TRBV10-2	.	.	TRBJ2-4	TGCGCCAGCAGGCCGGGAACGGACATTCAGTACTTC	CASRPGTDIQYF
TRBV2	.	.	TRBJ1-2	TGTACCCCCATGGGGGGAGTCGGAGATGGCTACACCTTC	CTPMGGVGDGYTF
TRBV9	.	TRBD1	TRBJ1-2	TGTGCCAGCACCCGGGACAGGGGAAACTATGGCTACACCTTC	CASTRDRGNYGYTF